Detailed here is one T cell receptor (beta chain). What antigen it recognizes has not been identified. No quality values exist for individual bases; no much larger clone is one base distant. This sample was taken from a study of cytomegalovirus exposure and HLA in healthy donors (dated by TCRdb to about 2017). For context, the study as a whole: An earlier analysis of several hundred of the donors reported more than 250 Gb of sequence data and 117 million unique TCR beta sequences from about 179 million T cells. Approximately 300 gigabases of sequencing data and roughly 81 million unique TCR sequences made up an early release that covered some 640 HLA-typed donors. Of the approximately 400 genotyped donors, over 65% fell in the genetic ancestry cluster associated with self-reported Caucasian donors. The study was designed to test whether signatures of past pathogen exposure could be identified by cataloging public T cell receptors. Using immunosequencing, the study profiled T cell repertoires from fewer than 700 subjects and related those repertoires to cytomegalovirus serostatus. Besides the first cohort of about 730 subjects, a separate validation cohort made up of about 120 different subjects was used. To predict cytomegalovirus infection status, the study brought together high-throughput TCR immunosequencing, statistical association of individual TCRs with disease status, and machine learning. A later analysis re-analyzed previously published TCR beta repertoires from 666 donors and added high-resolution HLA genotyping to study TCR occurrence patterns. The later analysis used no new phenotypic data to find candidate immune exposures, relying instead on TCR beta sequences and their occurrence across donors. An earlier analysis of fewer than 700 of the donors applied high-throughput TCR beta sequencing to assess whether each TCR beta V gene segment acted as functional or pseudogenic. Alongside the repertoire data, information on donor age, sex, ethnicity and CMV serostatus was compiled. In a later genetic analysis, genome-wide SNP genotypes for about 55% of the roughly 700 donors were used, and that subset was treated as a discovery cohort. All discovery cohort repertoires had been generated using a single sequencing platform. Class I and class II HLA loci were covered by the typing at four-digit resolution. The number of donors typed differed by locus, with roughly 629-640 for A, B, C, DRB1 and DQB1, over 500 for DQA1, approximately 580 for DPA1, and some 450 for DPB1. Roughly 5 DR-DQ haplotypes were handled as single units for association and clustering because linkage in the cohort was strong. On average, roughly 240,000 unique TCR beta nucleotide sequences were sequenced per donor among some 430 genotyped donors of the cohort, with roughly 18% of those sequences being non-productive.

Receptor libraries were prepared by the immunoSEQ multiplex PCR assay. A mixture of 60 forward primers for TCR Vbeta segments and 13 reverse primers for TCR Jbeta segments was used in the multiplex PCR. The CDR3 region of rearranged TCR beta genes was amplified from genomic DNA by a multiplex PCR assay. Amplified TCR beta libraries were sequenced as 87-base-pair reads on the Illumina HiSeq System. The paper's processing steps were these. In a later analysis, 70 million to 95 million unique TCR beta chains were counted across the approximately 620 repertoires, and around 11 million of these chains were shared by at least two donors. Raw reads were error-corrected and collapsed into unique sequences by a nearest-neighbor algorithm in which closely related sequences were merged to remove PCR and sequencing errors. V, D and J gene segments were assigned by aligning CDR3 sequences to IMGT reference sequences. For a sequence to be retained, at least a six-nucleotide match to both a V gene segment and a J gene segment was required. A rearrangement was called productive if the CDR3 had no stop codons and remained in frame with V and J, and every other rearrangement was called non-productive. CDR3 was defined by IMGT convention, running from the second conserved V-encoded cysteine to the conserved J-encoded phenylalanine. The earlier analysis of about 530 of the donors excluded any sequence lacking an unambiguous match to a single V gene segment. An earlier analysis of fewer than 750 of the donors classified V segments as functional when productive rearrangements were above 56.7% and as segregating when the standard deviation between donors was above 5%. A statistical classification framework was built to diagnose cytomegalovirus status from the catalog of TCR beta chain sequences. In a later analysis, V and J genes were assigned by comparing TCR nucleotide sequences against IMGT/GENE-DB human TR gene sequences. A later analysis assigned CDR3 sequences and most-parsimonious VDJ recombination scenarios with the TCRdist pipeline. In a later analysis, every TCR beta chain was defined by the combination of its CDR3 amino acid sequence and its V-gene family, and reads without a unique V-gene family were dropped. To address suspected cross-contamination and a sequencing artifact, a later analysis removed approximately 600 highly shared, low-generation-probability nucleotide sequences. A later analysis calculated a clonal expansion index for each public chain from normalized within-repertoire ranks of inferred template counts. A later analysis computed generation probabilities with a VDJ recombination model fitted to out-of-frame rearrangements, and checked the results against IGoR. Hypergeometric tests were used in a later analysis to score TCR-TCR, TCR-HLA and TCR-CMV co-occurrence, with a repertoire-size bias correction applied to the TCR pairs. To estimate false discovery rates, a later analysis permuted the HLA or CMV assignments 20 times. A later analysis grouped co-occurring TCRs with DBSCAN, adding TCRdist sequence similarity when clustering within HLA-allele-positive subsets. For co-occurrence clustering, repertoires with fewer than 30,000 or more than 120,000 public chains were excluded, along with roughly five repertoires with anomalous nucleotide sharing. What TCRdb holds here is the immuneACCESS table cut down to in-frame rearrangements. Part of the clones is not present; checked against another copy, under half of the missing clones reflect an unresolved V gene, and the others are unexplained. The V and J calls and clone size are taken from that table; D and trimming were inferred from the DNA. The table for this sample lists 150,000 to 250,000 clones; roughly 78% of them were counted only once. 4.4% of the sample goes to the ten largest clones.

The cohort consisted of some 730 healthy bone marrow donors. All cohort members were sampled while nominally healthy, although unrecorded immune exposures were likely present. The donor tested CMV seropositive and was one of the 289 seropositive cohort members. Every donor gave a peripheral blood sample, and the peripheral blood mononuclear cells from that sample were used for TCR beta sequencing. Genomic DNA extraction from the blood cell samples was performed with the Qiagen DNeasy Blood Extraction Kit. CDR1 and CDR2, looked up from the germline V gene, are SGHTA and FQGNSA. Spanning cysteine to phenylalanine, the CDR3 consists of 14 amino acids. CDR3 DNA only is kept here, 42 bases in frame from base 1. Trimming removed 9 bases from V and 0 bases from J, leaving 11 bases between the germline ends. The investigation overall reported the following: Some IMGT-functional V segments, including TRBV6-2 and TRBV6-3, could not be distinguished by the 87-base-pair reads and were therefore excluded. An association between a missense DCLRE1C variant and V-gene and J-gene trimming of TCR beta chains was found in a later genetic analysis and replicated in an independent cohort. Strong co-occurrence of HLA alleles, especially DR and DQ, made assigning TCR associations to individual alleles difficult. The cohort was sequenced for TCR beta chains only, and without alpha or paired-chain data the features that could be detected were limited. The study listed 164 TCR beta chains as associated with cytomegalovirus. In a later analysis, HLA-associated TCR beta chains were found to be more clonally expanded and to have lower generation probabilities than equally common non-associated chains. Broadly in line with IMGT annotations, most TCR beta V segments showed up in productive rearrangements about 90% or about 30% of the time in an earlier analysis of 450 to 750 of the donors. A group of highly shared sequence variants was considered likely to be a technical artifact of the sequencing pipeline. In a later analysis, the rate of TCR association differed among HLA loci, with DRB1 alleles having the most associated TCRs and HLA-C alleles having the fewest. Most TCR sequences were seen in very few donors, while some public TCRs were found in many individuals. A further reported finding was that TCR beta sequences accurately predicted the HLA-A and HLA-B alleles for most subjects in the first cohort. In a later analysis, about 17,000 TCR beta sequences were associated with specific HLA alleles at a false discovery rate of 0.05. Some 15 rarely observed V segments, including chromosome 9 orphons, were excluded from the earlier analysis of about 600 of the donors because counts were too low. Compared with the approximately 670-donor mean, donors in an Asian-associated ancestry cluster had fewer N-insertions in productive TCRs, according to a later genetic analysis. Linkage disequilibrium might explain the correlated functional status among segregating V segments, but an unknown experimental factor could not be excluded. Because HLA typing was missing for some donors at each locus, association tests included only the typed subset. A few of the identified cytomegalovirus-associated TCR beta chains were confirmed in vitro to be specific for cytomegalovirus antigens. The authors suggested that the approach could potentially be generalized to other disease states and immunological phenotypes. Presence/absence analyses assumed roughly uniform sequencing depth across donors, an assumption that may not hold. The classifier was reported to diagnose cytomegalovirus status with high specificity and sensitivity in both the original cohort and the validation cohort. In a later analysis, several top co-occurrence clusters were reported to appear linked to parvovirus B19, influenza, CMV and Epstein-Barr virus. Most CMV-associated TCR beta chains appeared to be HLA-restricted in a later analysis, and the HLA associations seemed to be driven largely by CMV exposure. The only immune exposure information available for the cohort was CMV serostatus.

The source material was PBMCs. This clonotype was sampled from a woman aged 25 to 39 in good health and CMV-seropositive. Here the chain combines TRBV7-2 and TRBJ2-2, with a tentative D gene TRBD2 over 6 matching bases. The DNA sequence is TGTGCCAGTGCACGGGGGACGAACACCGGGGAGCTGTTTTTT. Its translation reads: CASARGTNTGELFF. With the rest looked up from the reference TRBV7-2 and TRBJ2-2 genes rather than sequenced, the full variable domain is GAGVSQSPSNKVTEKGKDVELRCDPISGHTALYWYRQSLGQGLEFLIYFQGNSAPDKSGLPSDRFSAERTGGSVSTLTIQRTQQEDSAVYLCASARGTNTGELFFGEGSRLTVL.